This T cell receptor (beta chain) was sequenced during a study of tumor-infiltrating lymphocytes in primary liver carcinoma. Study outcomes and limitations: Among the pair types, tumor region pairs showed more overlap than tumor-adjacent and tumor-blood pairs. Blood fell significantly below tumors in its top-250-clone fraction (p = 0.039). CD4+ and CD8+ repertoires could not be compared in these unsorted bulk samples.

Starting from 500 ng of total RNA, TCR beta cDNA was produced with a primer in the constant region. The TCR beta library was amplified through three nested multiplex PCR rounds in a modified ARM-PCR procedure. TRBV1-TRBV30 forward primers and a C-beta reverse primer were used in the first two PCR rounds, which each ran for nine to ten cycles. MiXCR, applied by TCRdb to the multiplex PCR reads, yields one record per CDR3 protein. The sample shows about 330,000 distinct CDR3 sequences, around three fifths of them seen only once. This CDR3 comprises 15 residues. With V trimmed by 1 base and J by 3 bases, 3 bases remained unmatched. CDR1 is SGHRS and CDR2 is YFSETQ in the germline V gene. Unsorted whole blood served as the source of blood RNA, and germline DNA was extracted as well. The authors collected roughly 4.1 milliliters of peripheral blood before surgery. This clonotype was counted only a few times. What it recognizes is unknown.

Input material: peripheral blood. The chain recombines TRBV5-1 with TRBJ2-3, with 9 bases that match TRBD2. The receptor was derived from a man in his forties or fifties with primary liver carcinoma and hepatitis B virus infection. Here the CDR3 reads CASSLPSGMTDTQYF. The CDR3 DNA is TGCGCCAGCAGCTTGCCTAGCGGGATGACAGATACGCAGTATTTT.